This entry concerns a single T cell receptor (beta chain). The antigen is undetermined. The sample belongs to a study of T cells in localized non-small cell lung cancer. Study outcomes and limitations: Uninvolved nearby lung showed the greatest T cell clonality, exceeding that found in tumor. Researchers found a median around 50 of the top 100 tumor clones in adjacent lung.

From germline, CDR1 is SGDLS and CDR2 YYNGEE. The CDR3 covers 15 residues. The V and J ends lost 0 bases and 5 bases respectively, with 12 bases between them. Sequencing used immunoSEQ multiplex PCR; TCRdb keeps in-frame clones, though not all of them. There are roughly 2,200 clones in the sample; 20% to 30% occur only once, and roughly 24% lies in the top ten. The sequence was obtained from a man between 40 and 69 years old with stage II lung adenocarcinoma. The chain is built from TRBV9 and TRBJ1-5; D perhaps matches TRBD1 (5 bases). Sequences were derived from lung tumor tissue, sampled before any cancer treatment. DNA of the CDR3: TGTGCCAGCAGCGTAGGTCAGGGACGAGATCAGCCCCAGCATTTT. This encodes CASSVGQGRDQPQHF.